This T cell receptor (beta chain) is from a study of blood T cell repertoires in COVID-19. Study summary: COVID-19 samples, acute and convalescent, were from the United States, Italy and Spain. T cells, B-cell-depleted T cells, or PBMCs provided the cDNA or gDNA that served as material.

Original data processing: Amplifying reference gene primers gave estimates of nucleated cell counts. Produced via immunoSEQ multiplex PCR; TCRdb's table is partial and in-frame only. Clone size and the V and J calls come from that table; the DNA yielded D and trimming. The repertoire holds about 55,000 clones, with 65% to 90% as singletons. The sample comprised peripheral blood. The sequence came from a human donor in a cohort sampled during active COVID-19.

CDR3 region: CASSFWRPSYEQYF. CDR3 nucleotide sequence: TGTGCCAGCAGCTTCTGGCGGCCTTCATACGAGCAGTACTTC. The rearrangement joins TRBV5-6 to TRBJ2-7; D is undetermined. The ends were cut back, 2 bases at V and 4 bases at J, with 13 bases in the middle. The CDR3 extends over 14 amino acids. Per germline, CDR1 SGHDT and CDR2 YYEEEE.